The 29 T cell receptor beta chains listed next were all sequenced from one sample in a study of T-cell memory formation after mild COVID-19. Using its own MiXCR run on the 5' RACE reads, TCRdb lists one record per CDR3 protein. In the table there are under 50,000 distinct CDR3 sequences, 25% to 35% of which are singletons. The sequenced sample was PBMCs or a T cell subset sorted from them (not recorded which). These receptors all stem from a man younger than 35 who had mild COVID-19 (a few samples of this study predate the infection). Cell type and time point are not known.

This clonotype occurred a few times. This rearrangement joins TRBV2 to TRBJ2-7; D is unresolved. The germline V gene has CDR1 SNHLY and CDR2 FYNNEI. The CDR3 is 14 residues long. Trimming removed 6 bases from V and 0 bases from J, with 12 bases in between. Here the CDR3 reads CASSRGSYSYEQYF. The CDR3, as DNA: TGTGCCAGCAGCCGAGGCAGCTACTCCTACGAGCAGTACTTC.

Points on this clonotype: Germline is not matched at one junction end, which may reflect a read error. V usage is TRBV7-7 and J usage is TRBJ2-3; 7 bases line up with TRBD2. The germline CDR1 and CDR2 sequences are SSHAT and FNYEAQ (reference sequence). This CDR3 has 15 residues. Here the CDR3 reads CASSSGLGGTDTQYF. CDR3 DNA sequence: TGTGCTAGCAGCTCAGGCTTGGGGGGGACAGATACGCAGTATTTT.

The J gene is TRBJ2-5, the V gene TRBV6-2 or TRBV6-3; 7 nucleotides align to TRBD2. The CDR3 runs 18 residues. Trimming cost V 0 bases and J 3 bases; bases outside gene matches: 13. CDR1 is MNHEY, CDR2 SVGEGT, per germline. The CDR3 bases are TGTGCCAGCAGTTACTCGAAAAGCCACGGGAGGCTAGAAGAGACCCAGTACTTC. It translates to CASSYSKSHGRLEETQYF.

The chain joins TRBV12-3 or TRBV12-4 to TRBJ1-6, with D possibly being TRBD1 (5 bases). CDR3 length: 15 amino acids. The V end was cut by 3 bases, the J end by 10 bases, with 16 bases between. DNA for the CDR3: TGTGCCAGCAGTTTTAGGGGTTTGCTCGGATCACCCCTCCACTTT. It encodes CASSFRGLLGSPLHF.

This clonotype was picked up a small number of times. Here the CDR3 DNA reads TGTGCCATCAGTGAGGGGCAGGGGTCTGAAGCTTTCTTT. Its protein product is CAISEGQGSEAFF. The chain is built from TRBV10-3 and TRBJ1-1, with D maybe TRBD1 (6 bases). The ends were cut back, 2 bases at V and 6 bases at J, with 10 bases in the middle. The CDR3 contains 13 residues. Germline CDR1 and CDR2: ENHRY and SYGVKD.

The J gene is TRBJ2-1, the V gene TRBV11-3, with 15 positions matching TRBD2. Germline V gives CDR1 SGHNT, CDR2 YENEEA. Trimming at V came to 5 bases and at J to 8 bases, leaving 7 bases not matched to a gene. This CDR3 spans 16 amino acids. CDR3 in DNA: TGTGCCAGCAGCCCGCGGACTAGCGGGGGGGGAGATGAGCAGTTCTTC. Its translation is CASSPRTSGGGDEQFF. Full variable domain (remainder filled in from reference TRBV11-3 and TRBJ2-1): EAGVVQSPRYKIIEKKQPVAFWCNPISGHNTLYWYLQNLGQGPELLIRYENEEAVDDSQLPKDRFSAERLKGVDSTLKIQPAELGDSAVYLCASSPRTSGGGDEQFFGPGTRLTVL.

This clonotype was counted a few times. The V and J genes are TRBV6-2 or TRBV6-3 and TRBJ2-7; TRBD2 might be the D (5 bases). Germline lookup yields CDR1 MNHEY and CDR2 SVGEGT. V was clipped by 3 bases and J by 3 bases, with 15 bases between them. The CDR3 spans 15 residues. Written as DNA, the CDR3 is TGTGCCAGCAGTTATGGAGCGGTGAGTAGCTACGAGCAGTACTTC. This translates into CASSYGAVSSYEQYF.

This clonotype was counted a few times. The chain joins TRBV7-9 to TRBJ2-2; no definite D call. V lost 4 bases and J 2 bases, leaving 8 bases between the germline ends. Germline assignment: CDR1 SEHNR and CDR2 FQNEAQ (reference sequence). CDR3 length: 14 amino acids. The CDR3 bases are TGTGCCAGCAGCTCATCTGGTAACACCGGGGAGCTGTTTTTT. It codes for CASSSSGNTGELFF.

The chain links TRBV2 to TRBJ2-1; 10 bases line up with TRBD1. In germline, CDR1 is SNHLY, CDR2 FYNNEI. Germline trimming cut 5 bases from V and 4 bases from J; bases unmatched to any gene: 5. CDR3 length: 15 amino acids. CDR3: CASSTTGGRYNEQFF. In DNA, the CDR3 is TGTGCCAGCAGTACGACAGGGGGCCGGTACAATGAGCAGTTCTTC.

In this sample, this clonotype turned up a few times. The chain joins TRBV20-1 to TRBJ2-3; the match to TRBD2 covers 11 bases. The CDR3 is 16 residues long. Germline V gives CDR1 DFQATT, CDR2 SNEGSKA (reference sequence). After removal of 4 bases from V and 4 bases from J, the junction contained 10 bases not matched to a gene. CDR3 nucleotides: TGCAGTGCTAAAAGCCTACTAGCGGGGGAAGCAGATACGCAGTATTTT. This encodes CSAKSLLAGEADTQYF.

The chain employs TRBV12-3 or TRBV12-4 and TRBJ2-5, with D uncertain. The CDR3 has 13 amino acids. Trimming pared 7 bases from V and 4 bases from J, leaving 13 bases between. CDR3 coding DNA: TGTGCCAGCACCCCTTGGGGTCCAGAGACCCAGTACTTC. Translating gives CASTPWGPETQYF.

The table lists this clonotype with a few counts. This rearrangement joins TRBV20-1 to TRBJ2-7; D call uncertain. CDR3 size: 14 residues. V was trimmed by 3 bases and J by 1 base, leaving 13 bases between them. The germline V gene has CDR1 DFQATT and CDR2 SNEGSKA (reference sequence). The CDR3: CSARGAVISYEQYF. In nucleotides, the CDR3 is TGCAGTGCTAGGGGTGCTGTAATTTCCTACGAGCAGTACTTC.

This rearrangement joins TRBV2 to TRBJ1-1, with unresolved D. There are 15 residues in the CDR3. Germline lookup yields CDR1 SNHLY and CDR2 FYNNEI. Trimming removed 7 bases at V and 1 base at J, with 16 bases between. CDR3 nucleotide sequence: TGTGCCAGCACCCTTGGGCGGGCGGGGAACACTGAAGCTTTCTTT. Translation gives CASTLGRAGNTEAFF.

This sequence joins TRBV12-3 or TRBV12-4 and TRBJ2-5, with 10 bases lining up with TRBD2. Trimming at V came to 3 bases and at J to 5 bases, leaving 6 bases not matched to a gene. The CDR3 is 15 amino acids. The CDR3 loop reads CASSFIAGGRETQYF. The DNA for the CDR3 is TGTGCCAGCAGTTTCATAGCGGGGGGACGTGAGACCCAGTACTTC.

The chain uses TRBV27 and TRBJ2-7; D possibly uses TRBD1 or TRBD2 (5 bases each). V dropped 6 bases and J dropped 7 bases, with 13 bases sitting between them. The CDR3 runs 12 residues. Germline assignment: CDR1 MNHEY and CDR2 SMNVEV (reference sequence). The CDR3 here is CASSRGVREQYF. CDR3 bases: TGTGCCAGCAGCAGAGGGGTCAGGGAGCAGTACTTC.

This clonotype was counted between two and nine times. The gene calls are TRBV6-1 and TRBJ1-5; 7 bases are a match to TRBD1. Germline V CDR1 and CDR2: MNHNS, SASEGT. The CDR3 length is 14 residues. V dropped 4 bases and J dropped 3; count of bases not matched to a gene: 3. The CDR3 loop is CASSGQGTNQPQHF. The CDR3, as DNA: TGTGCCAGCAGTGGACAGGGCACCAATCAGCCCCAGCATTTT.

There are many counts of this clonotype. This chain links TRBV6-2 or TRBV6-3 with TRBJ2-3; 10 bases line up with TRBD1. The CDR3 length is 14 residues. Germline V lookup: CDR1 MNHEY, CDR2 SVGEGT. The trim removed 10 bases at V and 3 bases at J, leaving 7 bases unmatched. The CDR3 region is CATTTGGMTDTQYF. The CDR3 bases are TGTGCCACCACGACAGGGGGCATGACAGATACGCAGTATTTT.

The rearrangement joins TRBV28 to TRBJ1-4; D is unresolved. CDR3 length: 13 residues. V lost 4 bases and J lost 8, with 11 bases in between. Per germline, CDR1 MDHEN and CDR2 SYDVKM. CDR3 region: CASSSSGSEKLFF. CDR3 bases: TGTGCCAGCAGTTCGTCAGGAAGCGAAAAACTGTTTTTT.

This clonotype was seen a few times. This rearrangement joins TRBV27 to TRBJ2-5; 7 positions agree with TRBD1. The V and J ends lost 3 bases and 4 bases, in that order; junction bases with no gene match: 11. The length of the CDR3 is 16 residues. Germline V lookup: CDR1 MNHEY, CDR2 SMNVEV (reference sequence). CDR3 region: CASSLGRQGWGETQYF. CDR3 nucleotides: TGTGCCAGCAGTTTGGGCAGACAGGGTTGGGGAGAGACCCAGTACTTC.

This clonotype showed up just once. This chain links TRBV7-2 with TRBJ2-2; D is unresolved. Germline V gene lookup returns CDR1 SGHTA and CDR2 FQGNSA. V gave up 2 bases and J gave up 9 bases, with 10 bases separating them. This CDR3 comprises 13 residues. The CDR3 spells CASSLQITWELFF. For the CDR3, the DNA is TGTGCCAGCAGCTTACAGATTACCTGGGAGCTGTTTTTT.

The chain combines TRBV27 with TRBJ1-5, with D possibly being TRBD1 (5 bases). This CDR3 has 13 residues. The V gene's germline CDR1 is MNHEY and CDR2 SMNVEV (reference sequence). V lost 8 bases, J lost 3 bases, and 11 bases lay in between. The CDR3: CASATAINQPQHF. The CDR3 coding sequence is TGTGCCAGCGCGACAGCAATCAATCAGCCCCAGCATTTT.

This clonotype counts as medium-sized. The chain uses TRBV7-9 and TRBJ2-3; D may be TRBD1 (6 bases). V shed 5 bases and J shed 3 bases, with 18 bases lying between them. CDR1 and CDR2 (germline): SEHNR, FQNEAQ (reference sequence). This CDR3 comprises 16 residues. Written as DNA, the CDR3 is TGTGCCAGCAGCCCCACTGGCAGGGGAAGAACAGATACGCAGTATTTT. This sequence encodes CASSPTGRGRTDTQYF.

The J gene is TRBJ2-3, the V gene TRBV4-3; perhaps TRBD1 as D (6 bases). The V and J ends lost 0 bases and 1 base respectively, with 14 bases between them. Germline CDR1 is LGHNA and CDR2 is YSLEER. The CDR3 extends over 17 amino acids. The CDR3 bases are TGCGCCAGCAGCCAAGATCTCCGGTCAGGGGGCACAGATACGCAGTATTTT. This gives the protein CASSQDLRSGGTDTQYF.

The V gene is TRBV14, the J gene TRBJ2-5; possible D gene TRBD2, 6 bases. The V end was cut by 1 base, the J end by 5 bases, with 11 bases between. Per germline, CDR1 SGHDN and CDR2 FVKESK. CDR3 size: 14 residues. The CDR3 bases are TGTGCCAGCAGCCAAGGCGACGGGGGTGAGACCCAGTACTTC. This encodes CASSQGDGGETQYF.

V is TRBV5-1 and J is TRBJ2-3, with 9 bases aligning to TRBD2. This CDR3 has 16 amino acids. With V trimmed by 0 bases and J by 4 bases, 6 bases remained unmatched. In germline, CDR1 is SGHRS, CDR2 YFSETQ. DNA for the CDR3: TGCGCCAGCAGCTTGGGCCTAGCGGGGTGGGCAGATACGCAGTATTTT. This sequence encodes CASSLGLAGWADTQYF.

V gene TRBV5-1 combines with J gene TRBJ1-5; D ambiguous. Germline-derived CDR1 and CDR2 are SGHRS and YFSETQ. This CDR3 contains 13 residues. Trimming left V 1 base short and J 6 bases short, with 8 bases between. The CDR3 nucleotides read TGCGCCAGCAGCTTGTCCCCCAGTCAGCCCCAGCATTTT. It codes for CASSLSPSQPQHF.

This clonotype occurred a few times. V is TRBV20-1 and J is TRBJ2-7; tentative D call: TRBD1 (5 bases). Trimming took 0 bases from V and 6 from J, leaving 15 bases between them. CDR3 length: 14 amino acids. Germline-derived CDR1 and CDR2 are DFQATT and SNEGSKA (reference sequence). CDR3 sequence: CSAREQAQKVEQYF. DNA of the CDR3: TGCAGTGCTAGAGAACAGGCACAGAAGGTCGAGCAGTACTTC.

This clonotype was counted only a few times. The rearrangement uses TRBV7-2 and TRBJ2-2; no firm D call. Trimming cost V 5 bases and J 2 bases, with 6 bases left between them. From germline, CDR1 is SGHTA and CDR2 FQGNSA. The CDR3 is 13 amino acids. The CDR3 DNA follows: TGTGCCAGCAGCCCAGATAACACCGGGGAGCTGTTTTTT. It specifies CASSPDNTGELFF.

This clonotype was detected ten times or more. V and J are TRBV10-3 and TRBJ2-1; 7 bases match TRBD2. This CDR3 is built from 16 residues. J gave up 8 bases and V 8 bases, and 18 bases lay outside the gene matches. Germline V gives CDR1 ENHRY, CDR2 SYGVKD. The CDR3 sequence is CAIAGSDQRGNDEQFF. The CDR3 DNA sequence: TGTGCCATCGCGGGCTCAGACCAGCGGGGAAACGATGAGCAGTTCTTC.